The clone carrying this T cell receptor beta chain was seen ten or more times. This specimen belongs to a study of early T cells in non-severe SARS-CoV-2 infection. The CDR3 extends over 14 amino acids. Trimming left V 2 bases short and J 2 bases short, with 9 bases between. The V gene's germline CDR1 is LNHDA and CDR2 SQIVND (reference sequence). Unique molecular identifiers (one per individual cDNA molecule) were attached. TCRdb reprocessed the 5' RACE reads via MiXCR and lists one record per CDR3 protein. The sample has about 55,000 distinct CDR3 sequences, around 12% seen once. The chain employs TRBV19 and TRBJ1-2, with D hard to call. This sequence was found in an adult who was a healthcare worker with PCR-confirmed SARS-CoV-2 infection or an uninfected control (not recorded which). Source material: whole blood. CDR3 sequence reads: CASSIPGLNYGYTF. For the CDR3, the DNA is TGTGCCAGTAGTATACCGGGGTTGAACTATGGCTACACCTTC.